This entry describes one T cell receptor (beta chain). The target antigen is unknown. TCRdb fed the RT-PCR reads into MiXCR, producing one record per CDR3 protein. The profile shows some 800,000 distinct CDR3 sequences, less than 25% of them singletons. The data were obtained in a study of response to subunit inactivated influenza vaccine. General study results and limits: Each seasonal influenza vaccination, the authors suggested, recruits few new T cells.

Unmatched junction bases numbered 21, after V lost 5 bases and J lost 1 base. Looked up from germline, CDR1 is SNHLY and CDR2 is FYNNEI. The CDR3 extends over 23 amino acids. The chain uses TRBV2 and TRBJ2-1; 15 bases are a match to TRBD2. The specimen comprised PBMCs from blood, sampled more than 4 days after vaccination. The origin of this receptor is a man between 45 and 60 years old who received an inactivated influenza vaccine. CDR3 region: CASSKQTHPGTSGRRGSYNEQFF. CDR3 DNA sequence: TGTGCCAGCAGTAAGCAAACCCACCCAGGGACTAGCGGGAGGAGAGGGTCCTACAATGAGCAGTTCTTC.